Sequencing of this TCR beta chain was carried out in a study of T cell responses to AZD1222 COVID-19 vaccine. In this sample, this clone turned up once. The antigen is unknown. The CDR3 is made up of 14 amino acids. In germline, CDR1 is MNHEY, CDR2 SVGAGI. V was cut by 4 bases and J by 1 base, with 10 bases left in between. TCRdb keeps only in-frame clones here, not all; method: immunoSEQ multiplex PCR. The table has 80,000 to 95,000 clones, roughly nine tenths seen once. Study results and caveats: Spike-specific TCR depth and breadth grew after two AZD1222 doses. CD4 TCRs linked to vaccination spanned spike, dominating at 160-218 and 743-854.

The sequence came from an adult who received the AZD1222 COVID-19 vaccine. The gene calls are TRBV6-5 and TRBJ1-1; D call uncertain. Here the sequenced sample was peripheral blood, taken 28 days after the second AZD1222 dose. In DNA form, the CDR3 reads TGTGCCAGCAGTTCCGTCGTGAGGAACACTGAAGCTTTCTTT. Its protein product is CASSSVVRNTEAFF.